These 14 T cell receptor beta chains share one sample of origin, sequenced in a study of T cell responses to AZD1222 COVID-19 vaccine. Measured with immunoSEQ multiplex PCR; TCRdb has only the in-frame clones, and not every one. The table has approximately 170,000 clones, approximately 92% seen once; the top ten hold 6% to 8%. This sample comprised peripheral blood, obtained on day 0 of AZD1222 vaccination. The receptor source for this set is an adult in good health.

The genes are TRBV24-1 and TRBJ1-1, with D possibly matching TRBD1 (5 bases). The CDR3 consists of 15 residues. The V end lost 2 bases, the J end lost 3 bases, and 12 bases lay between the germline ends. Looked up from germline, CDR1 is KGHDR and CDR2 is SFDVKD. In DNA, the CDR3 is TGTGCCACCAGTGATTCAAGGCAGGGAGACACTGAAGCTTTCTTT. Translation: CATSDSRQGDTEAFF.

This clone showed up just once. The gene calls are TRBV11-1 and TRBJ2-7; no definite D call. Per the germline V gene, CDR1 is SGHAT and CDR2 is FQDESV (reference sequence). This CDR3 has 14 amino acids. V lost 5 bases and J lost 5, with 16 bases in between. The CDR3 spells CASSPLDDRDEQYF. CDR3 bases: TGTGCCAGCAGCCCGTTGGACGATCGCGACGAGCAGTACTTC.

The chain recombines TRBV7-9 with TRBJ2-3, with D uncertain. The CDR3 has 15 amino acids. Germline V CDR1 and CDR2: SEHNR, FQNEAQ (reference sequence). Trimming removed 0 bases at V and 2 bases at J, with 9 bases between. In DNA, the CDR3 is TGTGCCAGCAGCTTAGCTGCTGGGTTCACAGATACGCAGTATTTT. Its translation is CASSLAAGFTDTQYF.

This sequence joins TRBV11-2 and TRBJ1-5; 11 nucleotides align to TRBD1. Germline-derived CDR1 and CDR2 are SGHAT and FQNNGV. With 3 bases clipped from V and 5 bases from J, the junction kept 0 bases outside the gene matches. The CDR3 sequence is 14 residues long. This chain's CDR3 is CASSLDRGHQPQHF. Written as DNA, the CDR3 is TGTGCCAGCAGCTTGGACAGGGGGCATCAGCCCCAGCATTTT.

The genes are TRBV6-5 and TRBJ2-3; a possible D gene is TRBD2 (5 bases). This CDR3 contains 15 residues. Trimming cost V 0 bases and J 1 base, with 8 bases left between them. The germline V gene encodes CDR1 MNHEY and CDR2 SVGAGI. The CDR3 DNA follows: TGTGCCAGCAGTTACTCGATCGGGGGCACAGATACGCAGTATTTT. Translated, it gives CASSYSIGGTDTQYF.

This sequence joins TRBV7-9 and TRBJ2-5, with TRBD2 matching over 10 bases. The CDR3 spans 17 residues. Germline V gene lookup returns CDR1 SEHNR and CDR2 FQNEAQ (reference sequence). V gave up 2 bases and J gave up 3 bases; unmatched junction bases: 9. CDR3 residues: CASSLIIRTSGKETQYF. CDR3 bases: TGTGCCAGCAGCTTAATAATTCGGACTAGCGGAAAAGAGACCCAGTACTTC. The full variable domain, with the rest looked up from reference TRBV7-9 and TRBJ2-5, is DTGVSQNPRHKITKRGQNVTFRCDPISEHNRLYWYRQTLGQGPEFLTYFQNEAQLEKSRLLSDRFSAERPKGSFSTLEIQRTEQGDSAMYLCASSLIIRTSGKETQYFGPGTRLLVL.

The chain links TRBV7-2 to TRBJ2-7; 14 bases line up with TRBD2. The length of the CDR3 is 19 residues. Trimming cost V 5 bases and J 4 bases; bases outside gene matches: 16. Germline CDR1 is SGHTA and CDR2 is FQGNSA. The CDR3 here is CASSRGLAGALPTLYEQYV. CDR3 coding DNA: TGTGCCAGCAGCAGGGGACTAGCGGGGGCCCTACCAACCCTGTACGAGCAGTACGTC.

V usage is TRBV20-1 and J usage is TRBJ1-5, with D unclear. Germline lookup yields CDR1 DFQATT and CDR2 SNEGSKA (reference sequence). This CDR3 has 13 amino acids. Between the trimmed V and J ends, which lost 3 bases and 7 bases, there was a span of 13 bases. DNA of the CDR3: TGCAGTGCTAGTTCATTGGGTCGGCAGCCCCAGCATTTT. Translation gives CSASSLGRQPQHF.

The chain uses TRBV7-9 and TRBJ1-6; a possible D gene is TRBD1 (5 bases). This CDR3 is built from 15 residues. V lost 2 bases and J lost 8, with 13 bases in between. Germline V gene data show CDR1 as SEHNR and CDR2 as FQNEAQ (reference sequence). The CDR3 nucleotides are TGTGCCAGCAGCTTAACGGGGACTGTCTATTCACCCCTCCACTTT. It translates to CASSLTGTVYSPLHF.

The rearrangement links TRBV6-5 to TRBJ1-1; D unresolved. Germline V CDR1 and CDR2: MNHEY, SVGAGI. The CDR3 runs to 15 residues. V was clipped by 7 bases and J by 0 bases, with 15 bases between them. The CDR3 DNA is TGTGCCAGCACCCCTTGGTCAGGCCTGAACACTGAAGCTTTCTTT. Its protein product is CASTPWSGLNTEAFF.

This rearrangement joins TRBV3-1 (or the pseudogene TRBV3-2) to TRBJ1-6; no clear D gene. Germline CDR1 is LGHDT and CDR2 is YNNKEL (reference sequence). Between the trimmed V and J ends, which lost 8 bases and 7 bases, there was a span of 12 bases. The CDR3 totals 13 residues. CDR3 bases: TGTGCCAGCGGACCTTCGATGAATTCACCCCTCCACTTT. This translates into CASGPSMNSPLHF.

The rearrangement uses TRBV4-1 and TRBJ1-2; D gene uncertain. Deletions cut 1 base from V and 3 bases from J, with 3 bases between. This CDR3 has 12 amino acids. Germline V gene lookup returns CDR1 MGHRA and CDR2 YSYEKL. The CDR3 here is CASSQAHYGYTF. As DNA, the CDR3 is TGCGCCAGCAGCCAAGCACACTATGGCTACACCTTC.

The gene calls are TRBV5-6 and TRBJ2-7; no reliable D call. Germline CDR1 SGHDT, CDR2 YYEEEE. The length of the CDR3 is 12 residues. V was pared by 4 bases and J by 4 bases, with 9 bases between. The CDR3 protein is CASSQRFYEQYF. The CDR3 nucleotides are TGTGCCAGCAGCCAAAGGTTTTACGAGCAGTACTTC. Together with reference TRBV5-6 and TRBJ2-7, the CDR3 gives the full variable domain: DAGVTQSPTHLIKTRGQQVTLRCSPKSGHDTVSWYQQALGQGPQFIFQYYEEEERQRGNFPDRFSGHQFPNYSSELNVNALLLGDSALYLCASSQRFYEQYFGPGTRLTVT.

The J gene is TRBJ1-1, the V gene TRBV27; possible D gene TRBD1, 6 bases. The V gene's germline CDR1 is MNHEY and CDR2 SMNVEV (reference sequence). V lost 2 bases, J lost 3 bases, and 22 bases lay in between. There are 18 residues in the CDR3. The CDR3 sequence: CASSLRGAGFVVDTEAFF. The CDR3 bases are TGTGCCAGCAGTTTACGGGGGGCGGGTTTCGTAGTGGACACTGAAGCTTTCTTT.